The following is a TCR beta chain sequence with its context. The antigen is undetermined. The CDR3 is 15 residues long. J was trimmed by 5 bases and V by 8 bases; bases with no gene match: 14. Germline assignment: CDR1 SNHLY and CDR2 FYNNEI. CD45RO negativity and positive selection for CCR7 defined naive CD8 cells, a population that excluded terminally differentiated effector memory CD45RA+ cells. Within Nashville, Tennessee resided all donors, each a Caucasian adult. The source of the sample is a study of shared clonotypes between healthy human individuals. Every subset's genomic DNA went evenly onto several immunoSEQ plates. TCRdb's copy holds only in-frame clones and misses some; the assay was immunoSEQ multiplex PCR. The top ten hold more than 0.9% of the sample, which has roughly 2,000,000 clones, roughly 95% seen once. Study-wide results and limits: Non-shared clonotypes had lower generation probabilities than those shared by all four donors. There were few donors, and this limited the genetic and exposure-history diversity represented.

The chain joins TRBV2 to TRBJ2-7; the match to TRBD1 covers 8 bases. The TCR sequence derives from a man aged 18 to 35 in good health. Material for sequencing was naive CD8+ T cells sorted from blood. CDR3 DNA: TGTGCCAGCTCACCCCCGACAGGGGAGTCCAACGAGCAGTACTTC. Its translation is CASSPPTGESNEQYF.